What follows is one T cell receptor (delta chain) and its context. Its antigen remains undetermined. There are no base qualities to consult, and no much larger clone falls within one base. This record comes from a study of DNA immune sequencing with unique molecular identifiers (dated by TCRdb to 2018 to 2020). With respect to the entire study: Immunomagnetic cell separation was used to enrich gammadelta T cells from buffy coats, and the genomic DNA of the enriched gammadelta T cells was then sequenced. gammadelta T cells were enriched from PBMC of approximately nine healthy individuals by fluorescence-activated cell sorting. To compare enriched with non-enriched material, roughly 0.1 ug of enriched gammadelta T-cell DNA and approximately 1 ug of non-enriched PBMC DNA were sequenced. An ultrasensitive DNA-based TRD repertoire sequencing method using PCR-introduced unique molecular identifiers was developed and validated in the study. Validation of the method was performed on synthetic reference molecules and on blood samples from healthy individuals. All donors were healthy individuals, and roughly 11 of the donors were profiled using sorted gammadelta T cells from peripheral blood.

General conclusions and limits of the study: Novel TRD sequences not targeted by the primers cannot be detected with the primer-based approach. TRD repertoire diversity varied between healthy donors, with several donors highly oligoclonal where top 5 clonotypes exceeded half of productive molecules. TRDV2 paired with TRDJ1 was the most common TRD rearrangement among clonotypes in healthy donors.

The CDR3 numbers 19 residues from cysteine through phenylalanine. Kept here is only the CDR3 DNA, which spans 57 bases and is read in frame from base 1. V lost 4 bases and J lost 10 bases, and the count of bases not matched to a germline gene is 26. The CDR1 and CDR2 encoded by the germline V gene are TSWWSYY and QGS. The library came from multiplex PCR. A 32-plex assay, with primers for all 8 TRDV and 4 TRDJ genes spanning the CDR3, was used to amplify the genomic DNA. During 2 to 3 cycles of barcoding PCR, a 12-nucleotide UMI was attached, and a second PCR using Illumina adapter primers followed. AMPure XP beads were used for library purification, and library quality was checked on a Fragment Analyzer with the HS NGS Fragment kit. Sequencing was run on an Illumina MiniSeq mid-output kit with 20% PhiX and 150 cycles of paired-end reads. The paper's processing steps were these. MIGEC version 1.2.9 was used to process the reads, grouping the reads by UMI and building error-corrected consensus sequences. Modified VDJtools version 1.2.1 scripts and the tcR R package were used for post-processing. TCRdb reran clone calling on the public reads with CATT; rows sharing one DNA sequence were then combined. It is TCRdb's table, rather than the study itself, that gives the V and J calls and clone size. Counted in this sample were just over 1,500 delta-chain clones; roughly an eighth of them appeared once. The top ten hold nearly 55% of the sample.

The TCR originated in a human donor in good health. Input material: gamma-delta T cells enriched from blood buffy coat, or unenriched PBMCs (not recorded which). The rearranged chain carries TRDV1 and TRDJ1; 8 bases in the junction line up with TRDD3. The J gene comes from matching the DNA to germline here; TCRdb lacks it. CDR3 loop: CALGAIPSWYWGPYLALIF. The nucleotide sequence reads TGTGCTCTTGGGGCCATTCCTAGTTGGTACTGGGGGCCGTATCTGGCACTCATCTTT.